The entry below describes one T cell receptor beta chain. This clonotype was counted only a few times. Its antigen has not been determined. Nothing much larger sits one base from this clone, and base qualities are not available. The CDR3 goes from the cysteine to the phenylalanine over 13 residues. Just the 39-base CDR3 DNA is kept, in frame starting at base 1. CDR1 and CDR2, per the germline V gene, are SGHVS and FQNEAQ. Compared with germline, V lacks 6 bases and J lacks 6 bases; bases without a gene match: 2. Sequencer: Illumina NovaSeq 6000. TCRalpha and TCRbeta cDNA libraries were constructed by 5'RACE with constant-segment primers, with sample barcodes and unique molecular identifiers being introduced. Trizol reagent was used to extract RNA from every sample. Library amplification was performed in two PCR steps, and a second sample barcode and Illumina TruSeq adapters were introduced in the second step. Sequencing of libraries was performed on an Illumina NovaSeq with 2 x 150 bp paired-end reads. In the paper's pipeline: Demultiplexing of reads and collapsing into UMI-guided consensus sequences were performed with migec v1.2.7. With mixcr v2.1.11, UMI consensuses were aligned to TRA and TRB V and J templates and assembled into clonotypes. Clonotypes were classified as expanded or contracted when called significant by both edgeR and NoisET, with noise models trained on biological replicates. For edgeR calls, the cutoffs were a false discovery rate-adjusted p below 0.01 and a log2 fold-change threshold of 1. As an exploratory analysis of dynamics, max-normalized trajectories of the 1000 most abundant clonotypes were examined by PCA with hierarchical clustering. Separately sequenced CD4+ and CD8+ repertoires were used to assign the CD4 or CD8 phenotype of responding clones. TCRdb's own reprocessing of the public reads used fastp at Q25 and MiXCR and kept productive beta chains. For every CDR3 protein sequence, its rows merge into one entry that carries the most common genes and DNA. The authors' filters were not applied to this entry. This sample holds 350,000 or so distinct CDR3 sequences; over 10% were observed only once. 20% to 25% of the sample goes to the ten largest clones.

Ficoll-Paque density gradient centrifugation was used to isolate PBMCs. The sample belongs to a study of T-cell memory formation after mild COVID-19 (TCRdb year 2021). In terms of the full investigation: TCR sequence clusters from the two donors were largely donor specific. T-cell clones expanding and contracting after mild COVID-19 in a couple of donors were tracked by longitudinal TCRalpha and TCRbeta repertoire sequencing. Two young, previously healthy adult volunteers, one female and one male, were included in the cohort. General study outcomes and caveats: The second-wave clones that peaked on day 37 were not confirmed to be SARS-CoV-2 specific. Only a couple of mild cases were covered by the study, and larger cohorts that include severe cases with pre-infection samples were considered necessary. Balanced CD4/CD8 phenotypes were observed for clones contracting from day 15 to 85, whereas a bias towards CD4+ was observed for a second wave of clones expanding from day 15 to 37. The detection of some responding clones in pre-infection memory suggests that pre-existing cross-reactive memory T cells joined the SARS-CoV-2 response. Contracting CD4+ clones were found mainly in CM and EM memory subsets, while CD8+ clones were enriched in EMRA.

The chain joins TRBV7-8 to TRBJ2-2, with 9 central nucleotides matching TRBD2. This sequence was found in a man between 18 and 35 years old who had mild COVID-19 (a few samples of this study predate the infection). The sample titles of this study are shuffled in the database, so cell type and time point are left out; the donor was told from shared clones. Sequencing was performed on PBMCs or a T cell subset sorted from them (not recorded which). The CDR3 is CASRTSGAGELFF. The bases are TGTGCCAGCAGGACTAGCGGTGCCGGGGAGCTGTTTTTT.